The sequence of this T cell receptor beta chain was determined in a study of blood T cells in healthy people across ages. General study findings and limits: Strongly correlated with naive T cell percentage was TCR beta diversity.

A second roughly 6 to 12 cycle PCR used barcoded and J-beta primers. One entry per CDR3 protein results from TCRdb running MiXCR on the 5' RACE reads. This sample yields around 1.5 million distinct CDR3 sequences, of which 40% to 50% are seen a single time; 7.9% belongs to the top ten. This clonotype was counted a few times. Antigen unknown. The authors extracted at least 5.5 micrograms of total RNA per sample. The specimen sequenced was blood. The origin of this receptor is a woman aged 18 to 35 in good health.

CDR3 nucleotide sequence: TGTGCCAGCAGTTACGATTGGGAGCAGTACTTC. Translation: CASSYDWEQYF. The chain recombines TRBV6-6 with TRBJ2-7, with no clear D. Germline CDR1 reads MNHNY; CDR2 reads SVGAGI (reference sequence). This CDR3 contains 11 residues. V was cut by 2 bases and J by 7 bases, with 6 bases left in between.